This T cell receptor beta chain was sequenced in a study of T cell responses to AZD1222 COVID-19 vaccine. Study observations and caveats: Repertoire samples came only from after the peak T cell response. The sample set comprised mostly white British donors with more females, and clonal diversity was possibly underestimated.

The assay was immunoSEQ multiplex PCR, and TCRdb's table has in-frame clones only and misses some. The sample contains 95,000 to 150,000 clones, around 85% of which appear only once. A note on this clone: The antigen remains unidentified.

Between the trimmed V and J ends, which lost 5 bases and 9 bases, there was a span of 11 bases. The CDR3 runs to 12 residues. Germline V gene data show CDR1 as SGHVS and CDR2 as FQNEAQ. Specimen: peripheral blood, collected on day 0 of AZD1222 vaccination. This clonotype was sampled from an adult in good health. The chain links TRBV7-8 to TRBJ2-1; D unclear. The CDR3: CASSLTLGEQFF. In nucleotides, the CDR3 is TGTGCCAGCAGCCTAACTTTGGGTGAGCAGTTCTTC. The complete variable domain, with remaining parts taken from reference TRBV7-8 and TRBJ2-1, reads GAGVSQSPRYKVAKRGQDVALRCDPISGHVSLFWYQQALGQGPEFLTYFQNEAQLDKSGLPSDRFFAERPEGSVSTLKIQRTQQEDSAVYLCASSLTLGEQFFGPGTRLTVL.